This T cell receptor (beta chain) derives from a study of Graves' ophthalmopathy and Graves' hyperthyroidism listed by TCRdb under 2018. For the wider study: A patient counted as having stable hyperthyroidism if there was no progression to ophthalmopathy within 18 months of follow-up. TCR beta repertoire signatures were used to distinguish Graves' ophthalmopathy from Graves' hyperthyroidism and to predict progression to ophthalmopathy. In total, some 140 blood samples were TCR-sequenced: fewer than 50 ophthalmopathy, under 85 hyperthyroidism and some 17 hyperthyroidism-to-ophthalmopathy patients. To explore V-J signatures that distinguish ophthalmopathy from hyperthyroidism, a discovery set of 95 to 100 patients was enrolled, made up of around 40 with ophthalmopathy and roughly 55 with stable hyperthyroidism. An independent validation cohort was composed of 18 hyperthyroidism patients and 17 patients who later progressed from hyperthyroidism to ophthalmopathy. In over five hyperthyroidism patients, T-cell repertoires of thyroid tissue and blood were compared. Following sampling, methimazole starting at 30 mg daily was administered to hyperthyroidism patients, and high-dose intravenous methylprednisolone was administered to ophthalmopathy patients. Points the paper makes about the study in general: Sample size was not statistically predetermined, and group allocation was not concealed from the investigators. In validation, the model predicted ophthalmopathy progression with about 71% sensitivity and approximately 75% specificity; some 13 predicted patients were CT-confirmed with GO in a median of around 6.5 months. Most of the expanded thyroid clonotypes with a frequency above 0.001 were also detected in blood, and it was suggested that the thyroid immune response may be reflected by blood repertoires. In cross-validation, the 13-signature model distinguished ophthalmopathy from stable hyperthyroidism with roughly 90% sensitivity and almost 83% specificity, and in the test set the corresponding values were roughly 80% and 76%.

V is pared back by 4 bases and J by 6 bases, with 10 bases lying between the germline termini. Its CDR3 holds 12 amino acids, cysteine through phenylalanine. The read is trimmed to its CDR3 DNA, 36 bases read in frame from base 1. CDR1 and CDR2 are read off the germline V gene as SGHAT and FQNNGV. Patients with hyperthyroidism were aged 18 to 65 years, had been newly diagnosed, and had a disease duration of less than 2 months. Patients were excluded if they had other autoimmune diseases, uncontrolled infections, pregnancy or lactation. Diagnosis relied on clinical symptoms, serum thyroxine, TRAb, thyroid ultrasound and orbital computed tomography. Total RNA was extracted with Trizol reagent and quality-checked on an Agilent 2100 Bioanalyzer. For repertoire sequencing, TCR beta CDR3 regions were amplified from RNA transcripts. A first-round RT-PCR used HTBI primers with the Qiagen OneStep RT-PCR kit, followed by a second-round multiplex PCR, size selection and purification. The libraries underwent paired-end sequencing with 100 bp reads on an Illumina HiSeq2000. The authors' pipeline ran thus. SOAPnuke was used to process the reads, removing any read that contained adapters or uncalled bases, had a mean Phred below 15, or lacked an exact match to the constant primer or identifier. COPE v1.2.5 was used to merge high-quality paired reads. Unique nucleotide sequences were defined as clonotypes and aligned to IMGT TRB V, D and J references using MiTCR v1.1. Analysis was restricted to V-J combinations with a frequency above 0.0001, which covered about 99% of repertoires. A TCR clonal expansion and chaos score per V-J combination was defined as the ratio of F50 clonal expansion to chaos observed in the TCRdist matrix. Features were reduced by Welch's t-statistics and random forest to around 14 V-J combinations, which fed a naive Bayes classifier. The Morisita-Horn index was used to measure how similar the thyroid and blood repertoires were. TCRdb reprocessing: public reads trimmed at Q25 with fastp, clones called with MiXCR, in-frame beta chains kept. When rows share a CDR3 protein, they turn into one entry using the most common DNA and genes. The V and J calls follow TCRdb's processing rather than the paper's. This sample has around 1,000,000 distinct CDR3 sequences in its table, and roughly 35% of those were observed once. Around 10% of the sample goes to the ten largest clones.

This clonotype was counted once. No cognate antigen has been identified for it. Per-base qualities were not stored, and no clone one base away is much larger. One read alone makes for weak evidence. Rearrangement joined TRBV11-2 to TRBJ2-7, and possibly TRBD1, on 5 matching bases. Input material: peripheral blood or thyroid tissue (not recorded which). The TCR comes from an adult man with Graves' hyperthyroidism. The base sequence is TGTGCCAGCAGCTCAGGGAACTCCGAGCAGTACTTC. It specifies CASSSGNSEQYF.